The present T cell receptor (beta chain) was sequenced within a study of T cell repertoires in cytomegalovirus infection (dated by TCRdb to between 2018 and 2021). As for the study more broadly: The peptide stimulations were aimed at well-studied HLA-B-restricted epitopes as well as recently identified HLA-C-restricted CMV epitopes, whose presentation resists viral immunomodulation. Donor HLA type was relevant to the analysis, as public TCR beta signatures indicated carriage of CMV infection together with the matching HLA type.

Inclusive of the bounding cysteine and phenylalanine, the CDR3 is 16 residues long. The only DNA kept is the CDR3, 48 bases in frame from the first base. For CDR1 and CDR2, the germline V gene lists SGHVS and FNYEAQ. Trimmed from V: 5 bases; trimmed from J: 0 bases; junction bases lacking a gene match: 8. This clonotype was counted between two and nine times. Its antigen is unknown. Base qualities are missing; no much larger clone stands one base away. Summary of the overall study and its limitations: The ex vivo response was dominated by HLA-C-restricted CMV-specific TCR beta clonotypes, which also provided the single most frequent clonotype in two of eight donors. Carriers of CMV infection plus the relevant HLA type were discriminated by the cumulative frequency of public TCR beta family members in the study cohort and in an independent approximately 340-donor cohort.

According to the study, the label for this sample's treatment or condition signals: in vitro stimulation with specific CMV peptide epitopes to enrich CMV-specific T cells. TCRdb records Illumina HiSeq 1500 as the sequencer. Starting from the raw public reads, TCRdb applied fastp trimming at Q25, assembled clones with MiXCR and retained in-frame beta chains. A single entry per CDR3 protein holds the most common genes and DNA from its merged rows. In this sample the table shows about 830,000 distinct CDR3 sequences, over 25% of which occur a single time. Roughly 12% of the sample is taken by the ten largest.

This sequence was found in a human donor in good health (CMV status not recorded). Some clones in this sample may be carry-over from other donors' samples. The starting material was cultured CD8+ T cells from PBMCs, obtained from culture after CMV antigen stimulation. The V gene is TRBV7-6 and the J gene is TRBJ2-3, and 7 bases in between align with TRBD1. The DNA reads TGTGCCAGCAGCCATTCAGGGGGAAGGAGCACAGATACGCAGTATTTT. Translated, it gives CASSHSGGRSTDTQYF.